These 18 T cell receptor beta chains were sequenced from one sample in a study of T cells in Graves' hyperthyroidism and ophthalmopathy (dated by TCRdb to between 2018 and 2021). To prepare the library, multiplex PCR was applied. Sequencing was carried out with an Illumina HiSeq 2000. The TCR beta CDR3 regions were amplified from the RNA transcripts. The TCR CDR3 was subjected to a first round of RT-PCR using the HTBI primer set and the Qiagen OneStep RT-PCR kit. TCRdb handled the public reads itself, with Q25 trimming in fastp and clone calling in MiXCR, and kept productive beta chains. Each entry merges the rows of one CDR3 protein and shows their most common DNA and genes. The sample data list some 210,000 distinct CDR3 sequences, and 17% of these were observed just once. Under 65% of the sample goes to the ten largest clones. The sequencing sample was made of blood. The receptors derive from a man aged 50 to 59 with Graves' hyperthyroidism.

This clonotype was counted many times. V is TRBV7-9 and J is TRBJ2-7; D is undetermined. CDR1 and CDR2 (germline): SEHNR, FQNEAQ (reference sequence). The CDR3 covers 16 residues. V lost 5 bases to trimming and J lost 2 bases, with 19 bases between them. CDR3 nucleotides: TGTGCCAGCAGCCCCCGGACGGGCATGGACGCCTACGAGCAGTACTTC. It specifies CASSPRTGMDAYEQYF.

This clonotype was seen more than once but under ten times. The genes are TRBV20-1 and TRBJ1-6; D remains ambiguous. V lost 4 bases to trimming and J lost 7 bases, with 14 bases between them. Germline CDR1 reads DFQATT; CDR2 reads SNEGSKA (reference sequence). The CDR3 contains 14 residues. CDR3 loop: CSAMVGGWNSPLHF. CDR3 sequence (DNA): TGCAGTGCTATGGTCGGCGGTTGGAATTCACCCCTCCACTTT.

The rearrangement uses TRBV2 and TRBJ2-5; 11 bases line up with TRBD2. From germline, CDR1 is SNHLY and CDR2 FYNNEI. V trimming: 8 bases; J trimming: 3 bases; junction bases outside the gene matches: 14. The CDR3 length is 17 residues. CDR3: CASGGASGRRLEETQYF. CDR3 DNA: TGTGCCAGCGGTGGGGCTAGCGGGAGGAGATTGGAAGAGACCCAGTACTTC.

This clonotype was seen only a few times. The rearrangement links TRBV9 to TRBJ2-3, with 13 bases that match TRBD2. The CDR3 loop spans 19 amino acids. V dropped 4 bases and J dropped 1; count of bases not matched to a gene: 12. Germline V lookup: CDR1 SGDLS, CDR2 YYNGEE. The CDR3 DNA follows: TGTGCCAGCAGCCCGACTAGCGGGAGGTCCTCCGTGGGCACAGATACGCAGTATTTT. It is translated as CASSPTSGRSSVGTDTQYF.

This clonotype was counted ten times or more. The rearrangement uses TRBV6-2 or TRBV6-3 and TRBJ2-1; TRBD2 matches at 9 bases. CDR3 length: 15 amino acids. With V trimmed by 2 bases and J by 2 bases, 1 base remained unmatched. Germline V gene data show CDR1 as MNHEY and CDR2 as SVGEGT. CDR3 protein: CASSYRTSAYNEQFF. The CDR3 DNA follows: TGTGCCAGCAGTTACCGGACTAGCGCCTACAATGAGCAGTTCTTC.

The chain joins TRBV3-1 to TRBJ1-2; 8 positions agree with TRBD1. CDR3 length equals 14 residues. Germline values: CDR1 LGHDT, CDR2 YNNKEL (reference sequence). Trimming took 0 bases from V and 8 from J; bases not matched to a gene: 5. The CDR3: CASSQDDRGGGYTF. DNA of the CDR3: TGTGCCAGCAGCCAAGATGACAGGGGAGGCGGCTACACCTTC.

This clonotype was counted many times. The J gene is TRBJ2-7, the V gene TRBV5-1; 7 bases fit TRBD2. Germline trimming cut 4 bases from V and 5 bases from J; bases unmatched to any gene: 24. The CDR3 is 19 amino acids. The germline CDR1 and CDR2 sequences are SGHRS and YFSETQ. The CDR3: CASSPIPSGVQILQHEQYF. The CDR3 nucleotides read TGCGCCAGCAGCCCGATCCCTAGCGGCGTCCAAATCCTCCAGCACGAGCAGTACTTC.

J is TRBJ2-2 and V is TRBV7-9, with D perhaps TRBD2 (5 bases). This CDR3 region has 13 residues. Trimming removed 5 bases at V and 3 bases at J, with 7 bases between. The germline CDR1 and CDR2 sequences are SEHNR and FQNEAQ (reference sequence). The CDR3 loop is CASSREYTGELFF. DNA of the CDR3: TGTGCCAGCAGCCGGGAATACACCGGGGAGCTGTTTTTT.

The chain couples TRBV7-2 to TRBJ2-7; 16 positions match TRBD2. The junction had 13 bases not matched to a gene; V was cut back by 7 bases and J by 4 bases. The CDR3 has 18 residues. Looked up from germline, CDR1 is SGHTA and CDR2 is FQGNSA. CDR3 DNA: TGTGCCAGCACCGGGACTAGCGGGAGGGCCGGGGGTAGGTACGAGCAGTACTTC. Its translation is CASTGTSGRAGGRYEQYF.

This clonotype was picked up many times. The rearrangement joins TRBV28 to TRBJ1-4; no firm D call. The germline V gene encodes CDR1 MDHEN and CDR2 SYDVKM. Trimming stripped 11 bases from V and 1 base from J, with 8 bases between. CDR3 length equals 12 residues. The CDR3: CAAAETNEKLFF. The CDR3, as DNA: TGTGCCGCGGCGGAAACTAATGAAAAACTGTTTTTT.

The sample holds many counts of this clonotype. The chain links TRBV20-1 to TRBJ1-5; possible D gene TRBD1, 5 bases. CDR1 DFQATT and CDR2 SNEGSKA come from the germline V gene (reference sequence). With 4 bases removed from V and 0 bases from J, the gap between germline ends came to 13 bases. The CDR3 totals 15 residues. CDR3 DNA: TGCAGTGCTAACCGACAGATCTATAGCAATCAGCCCCAGCATTTT. Amino acids: CSANRQIYSNQPQHF.

This clonotype was found many times. V is TRBV7-2 and J is TRBJ2-7; D possibly corresponds to TRBD2 (5 bases). Germline loops: CDR1 SGHTA, CDR2 FQGNSA. Trimming removed 2 bases from V and 3 bases from J, with 8 bases in between. The CDR3 consists of 13 residues. The CDR3 bases are TGTGCCAGCAGCTTAACCGGGAACTACGAGCAGTACTTC. This encodes CASSLTGNYEQYF.

The sample holds a few counts of this clonotype. The rearrangement joins TRBV5-5 to TRBJ1-4, with D uncertain. The CDR3 covers 17 residues. The V end lost 0 bases, the J end lost 6 bases, and 18 bases lay between the germline ends. Germline V gives CDR1 SGHKS, CDR2 YYEKEE (reference sequence). CDR3 DNA sequence: TGTGCCAGCAGCTTGGGTTTATCACTGACTCTACATGAAAAACTGTTTTTT. Translation gives CASSLGLSLTLHEKLFF.

With respect to this clonotype: The junction and the germline gene differ at one end; a read error may be behind it. The genes are TRBV20-1 and TRBJ2-1; the D is unclear. The CDR3 runs to 14 residues. CDR1 is DFQATT and CDR2 is SNEGSKA in the germline V gene (reference sequence). CDR3 bases: TGCAGTGCTAGGGCTACGGCCGGGTACAGTGAGCAGTTCTTC. Translated: CSARATAGYSEQFF.

A few counts support this clonotype. This rearrangement joins TRBV7-9 to TRBJ2-1, with 10 nucleotides matching TRBD2. Trimming took 3 bases from V and 7 from J; bases not matched to a gene: 6. The CDR3 consists of 15 residues. Germline V gene sequence: CDR1 SEHNR, CDR2 FQNEAQ (reference sequence). The CDR3, as DNA: TGTGCCAGCAGCTTGCGAGCGGGAGGGCCAAATGAGCAGTTCTTC. Amino acid sequence: CASSLRAGGPNEQFF.

V is TRBV7-9 and J is TRBJ1-1; no reliable D call. The CDR3 extends over 14 amino acids. Trimming stripped 5 bases from V and 4 bases from J, with 14 bases between. Germline V gives CDR1 SEHNR, CDR2 FQNEAQ (reference sequence). The CDR3 sequence is CASSLPGGGTEAFF. DNA for the CDR3: TGTGCCAGCAGCCTCCCGGGTGGAGGCACTGAAGCTTTCTTT.

This clonotype was counted at least ten times. The V and J genes are TRBV2 and TRBJ2-3, with D uncertain. Germline V gives CDR1 SNHLY, CDR2 FYNNEI. V was pared by 8 bases and J by 2 bases, with 8 bases between. CDR3 length: 12 residues. The CDR3 DNA reads TGTGCCAGCCAGGAAACCACAGATACGCAGTATTTT. Encoded protein: CASQETTDTQYF.

In its sample, this clonotype was seen many times. The chain recombines TRBV30 with TRBJ2-1; D is undetermined. Germline V gene lookup returns CDR1 GTSNPN and CDR2 SVGIG (reference sequence). V was trimmed by 4 bases and J by 4 bases, leaving 20 bases between them. The CDR3 consists of 16 residues. CDR3 sequence (DNA): TGTGCCTGGACTGCCATATCCGACCCCCCTTACAATGAGCAGTTCTTC. It yields the protein CAWTAISDPPYNEQFF.